A selection of T cell receptor beta chains follows, all from one sample in a study of blood T cell repertoires in COVID-19. This table comes from immunoSEQ multiplex PCR, and its TCRdb copy is limited to in-frame clones, with some not included. The sample includes about 120,000 clones, over 75% of them seen just once. Specimen: peripheral blood. These TCRs come from a woman older than 75 with active or convalescent COVID-19. Both conserved end residues are part of each CDR3. A D gene is named only where the DNA matches it firmly. Expanded clones are given a class, and other clones once, few, many or no size at all.

clone_size j_call v_call d_call cdr3_aa cdr3_nt
. TRBJ1-1 TRBV3-1/TRBV3-2 . CATSRGQGGTEAFF TGTGCCACTTCCCGGGGCCAGGGAGGGACTGAAGCTTTCTTT
once TRBJ2-5 TRBV27 TRBD2 CASRMGRERETQYF TGTGCCAGCCGGATGGGGCGGGAGAGAGAGACCCAGTACTTC
. TRBJ2-1 TRBV9 TRBD2 CASSEGGTSGRNNEQFF TGTGCCAGCAGCGAGGGTGGGACTAGCGGGAGGAACAATGAGCAGTTCTTC
. TRBJ2-7 TRBV19 TRBD2 CASSIGQRELVYEQYF TGTGCCAGTAGTATAGGCCAGCGGGAGTTGGTTTACGAGCAGTACTTC
few TRBJ1-1 TRBV5-4 TRBD1 CASKTGDTEAFF TGTGCCAGTAAGACAGGGGACACTGAAGCTTTCTTT
. TRBJ2-1 TRBV24-1 . CATRKSRENYNEQFF TGTGCCACCAGGAAATCTCGGGAGAACTACAATGAGCAGTTCTTC
. TRBJ1-5 TRBV6-5 . CASSANTGNGKPQHF TGTGCCAGCAGCGCAAATACAGGGAATGGAAAGCCCCAGCATTTT
. TRBJ2-5 TRBV7-2 TRBD2 CASSPGLAGAETQYF TGTGCCAGCAGTCCCGGACTAGCGGGAGCAGAGACCCAGTACTTC
. TRBJ2-1 TRBV7-2 . CASSFPSEKGLYNEQFF TGTGCCAGCAGCTTTCCCTCAGAAAAGGGGCTGTACAATGAGCAGTTCTTC
. TRBJ1-3 TRBV11-2 TRBD1 CASSFGTGAGNTIYF TGTGCCAGCAGCTTCGGGACAGGTGCTGGAAACACCATATATTTT
. TRBJ2-1 TRBV18 . CASSPRPGDEQFF TGTGCCAGCTCACCACGTCCCGGGGATGAGCAGTTCTTC
few TRBJ1-2 TRBV28 TRBD1 CASSPQGVLNYGYTF TGTGCCAGCAGTCCCCAGGGGGTCCTGAACTATGGCTACACCTTC
once TRBJ1-1 TRBV5-5 . CASSLKVEGTEAFF TGTGCCAGCAGCTTGAAAGTCGAGGGCACTGAAGCTTTCTTT
. TRBJ2-1 TRBV7-2 . CASSGGYEQFF TGTGCCAGCAGCGGGGGGTATGAGCAGTTCTTC
few TRBJ2-7 TRBV5-4 . CASSLATSYEQYF TGTGCCAGCAGCTTGGCCACATCCTACGAGCAGTACTTC
once TRBJ1-2 TRBV18 . CASSPFGNYGYTF TGTGCCAGCTCACCATTCGGGAACTATGGCTACACCTTC
. TRBJ2-1 TRBV19 . CASSALGSEQFF TGTGCCAGTAGTGCCTTAGGGAGTGAGCAGTTCTTC
. TRBJ1-3 TRBV19 . CASSTLQGSGNTIYF TGTGCCAGTAGTACTCTACAGGGTTCTGGAAACACCATATATTTT
. TRBJ2-2 TRBV5-5 TRBD1 CASSLEQGWIANTGELFF TGTGCCAGCAGCTTGGAACAGGGGTGGATCGCGAACACCGGGGAGCTGTTTTTT
. TRBJ2-7 TRBV18 TRBD2 CASSFYGGRPSGDEQYF TGTGCCAGCTCATTTTACGGCGGGAGGCCCTCGGGTGACGAGCAGTACTTC
. TRBJ2-2 TRBV5-1 . CASSLAPTGTGELFF TGCGCCAGCAGCTTGGCCCCGACAGGCACCGGGGAGCTGTTTTTT
once TRBJ1-2 TRBV7-9 . CASIPEEYGYTF TGTGCCAGCATTCCCGAGGAATATGGCTACACCTTC